The rows below give T cell receptor beta chains drawn from one sample of a study of control samples from healthy donors and cancer patients. Measured with immunoSEQ multiplex PCR; TCRdb has only the in-frame clones, and not every one. The table shows about 130,000 clones, with 85% to 95% occurring only once. Material: PBMCs. These receptors came from an elderly man with head and neck cancer. CDR3s include the opening cysteine and the closing phenylalanine or tryptophan. D genes are given only for firm matches. For some rows the clone size is stated as once, few or many, or as a class when expanded; others skip it.

j_call: TRBJ2-1
v_call: TRBV4-1
clone_size: .
d_call: TRBD2
cdr3_aa: CASSQDPAGGGDEQFF
cdr3_nt: TGCGCCAGCAGCCAAGACCCGGCGGGAGGGGGGGATGAGCAGTTCTTC

j_call: TRBJ2-5
v_call: TRBV7-2
clone_size: .
d_call: TRBD2
cdr3_aa: CASSSSGNRETQYF
cdr3_nt: TGTGCCAGCAGCAGCAGCGGGAACCGCGAGACCCAGTACTTC

j_call: TRBJ1-5
v_call: TRBV6-1
clone_size: once
d_call: TRBD1
cdr3_aa: CASSEPDRGDNQPQHF
cdr3_nt: TGTGCCAGCAGTGAACCGGACAGGGGGGACAATCAGCCCCAGCATTTT

j_call: TRBJ2-2
v_call: TRBV19
clone_size: .
d_call: .
cdr3_aa: CASSLTGGGTGELFF
cdr3_nt: TGTGCCAGTAGTCTCACAGGGGGAGGGACCGGGGAGCTGTTTTTT

j_call: TRBJ1-2
v_call: TRBV10-3
clone_size: .
d_call: .
cdr3_aa: CAISEGVLANYGYTF
cdr3_nt: TGTGCCATCAGTGAGGGTGTCCTAGCTAACTATGGCTACACCTTC

j_call: TRBJ2-7
v_call: TRBV5-6
clone_size: .
d_call: .
cdr3_aa: CASSRPRLTYEQYF
cdr3_nt: TGTGCCAGCAGCCGGCCCAGGCTAACCTACGAGCAGTACTTC

j_call: TRBJ2-7
v_call: TRBV6-1
clone_size: .
d_call: TRBD1
cdr3_aa: CASSDRDRVSYEQYF
cdr3_nt: TGTGCCAGCAGTGATCGAGACAGGGTCTCCTACGAGCAGTACTTC

j_call: TRBJ2-2
v_call: TRBV29-1
clone_size: .
d_call: .
cdr3_aa: CSFTFRVWGELFF
cdr3_nt: TGCAGCTTTACTTTCAGGGTTTGGGGGGAGCTGTTTTTT

j_call: TRBJ1-2
v_call: TRBV30
clone_size: .
d_call: .
cdr3_aa: CAWSVGRSYGYTF
cdr3_nt: TGTGCCTGGAGTGTTGGCAGGTCCTATGGCTACACCTTC

j_call: TRBJ1-2
v_call: TRBV21-1
clone_size: .
d_call: .
cdr3_aa: CASRGKCGYTF
cdr3_nt: TGTGCCAGCCGGGGGAAGTGTGGCTACACCTTC

j_call: TRBJ2-1
v_call: TRBV29-1
clone_size: once
d_call: .
cdr3_aa: CSGPSSTSGGEQFF
cdr3_nt: TGCAGCGGGCCTTCTAGCACATCCGGAGGTGAGCAGTTCTTC

j_call: TRBJ1-5
v_call: TRBV5-5
clone_size: .
d_call: TRBD1
cdr3_aa: CASSRGQAVNQPQHF
cdr3_nt: TGTGCCAGCAGCCGGGGACAGGCTGTCAATCAGCCCCAGCATTTT

j_call: TRBJ1-2
v_call: TRBV19
clone_size: .
d_call: .
cdr3_aa: CASSMTDYGYTF
cdr3_nt: TGTGCCAGTAGTATGACAGACTATGGCTACACCTTC

j_call: TRBJ2-7
v_call: TRBV6-1
clone_size: .
d_call: .
cdr3_aa: CASSEDAGEYF
cdr3_nt: TGTGCCAGCAGTGAAGACGCCGGGGAGTACTTC

j_call: TRBJ2-6
v_call: TRBV19
clone_size: .
d_call: .
cdr3_aa: CASIMRVSGANVLTF
cdr3_nt: TGTGCCAGTATCATGCGCGTCTCTGGGGCCAACGTCCTGACTTTC

j_call: TRBJ2-7
v_call: TRBV15
clone_size: .
d_call: .
cdr3_aa: CATSRRQVTYEQYF
cdr3_nt: TGTGCCACCAGCAGACGACAGGTTACCTACGAGCAGTACTTC

j_call: TRBJ1-2
v_call: TRBV5-5
clone_size: once
d_call: TRBD1
cdr3_aa: CASSLGGTGWYGYTF
cdr3_nt: TGTGCCAGCAGCTTGGGCGGGACAGGGTGGTATGGCTACACCTTC

j_call: TRBJ2-1
v_call: TRBV7-2
clone_size: .
d_call: TRBD2
cdr3_aa: CASSWGTSFYNEQFF
cdr3_nt: TGTGCCAGCAGCTGGGGGACTAGCTTCTACAATGAGCAGTTCTTC

j_call: TRBJ1-2
v_call: TRBV5-4
clone_size: .
d_call: .
cdr3_aa: CASSLAGDRNYGYTF
cdr3_nt: TGTGCCAGCAGCTTGGCCGGTGACAGGAACTATGGCTACACCTTC

j_call: TRBJ1-2
v_call: TRBV10-3
clone_size: .
d_call: TRBD1
cdr3_aa: CATHEGQGKNGYTF
cdr3_nt: TGTGCCACACACGAGGGACAGGGGAAGAATGGCTACACCTTC

j_call: TRBJ1-6
v_call: TRBV2
clone_size: .
d_call: .
cdr3_aa: CASGGSLSIGSPLHF
cdr3_nt: TGTGCCAGCGGGGGCAGCCTATCGATCGGTTCACCCCTCCACTTT

j_call: TRBJ2-3
v_call: TRBV19
clone_size: .
d_call: .
cdr3_aa: CASSMIGGTDTQYF
cdr3_nt: TGTGCCAGTAGTATGATAGGGGGCACAGATACGCAGTATTTT

j_call: TRBJ2-7
v_call: TRBV21-1
clone_size: .
d_call: .
cdr3_aa: CARGTDDFPYEQYF
cdr3_nt: TGTGCCAGGGGAACCGACGATTTTCCCTACGAGCAGTACTTC

j_call: TRBJ2-3
v_call: TRBV15
clone_size: .
d_call: .
cdr3_aa: CATSRGGRGSADTQYF
cdr3_nt: TGTGCCACCAGCAGAGGAGGCAGGGGATCGGCAGATACGCAGTATTTT

j_call: TRBJ1-5
v_call: TRBV7-2
clone_size: .
d_call: .
cdr3_aa: CASSLGRVGQPQHF
cdr3_nt: TGTGCCAGCAGCTTAGGCAGGGTGGGTCAGCCCCAGCATTTT

j_call: TRBJ2-2
v_call: TRBV18
clone_size: .
d_call: TRBD2
cdr3_aa: CASSPTGTMNTGELFF
cdr3_nt: TGTGCCAGCTCACCGACCGGGACTATGAACACCGGGGAGCTGTTTTTT

j_call: TRBJ2-1
v_call: TRBV4-1
clone_size: .
d_call: TRBD2
cdr3_aa: CASSQEIAGAFSYNEQFF
cdr3_nt: TGCGCCAGCAGCCAAGAAATAGCGGGGGCCTTCTCCTACAATGAGCAGTTCTTC

j_call: TRBJ1-5
v_call: TRBV6-5
clone_size: .
d_call: TRBD1
cdr3_aa: CATDGTGGNQPQHF
cdr3_nt: TGTGCCACCGACGGGACAGGGGGCAATCAGCCCCAGCATTTT

j_call: TRBJ2-7
v_call: TRBV30
clone_size: .
d_call: .
cdr3_aa: CACLDGSGSYEQYF
cdr3_nt: TGTGCCTGTTTGGACGGTTCCGGTTCCTACGAGCAGTACTTC

j_call: TRBJ1-5
v_call: TRBV6-5
clone_size: .
d_call: TRBD1
cdr3_aa: CASSLDRAGNQPQHF
cdr3_nt: TGTGCCAGCAGCCTGGACAGGGCCGGCAATCAGCCCCAGCATTTT

j_call: TRBJ2-7
v_call: TRBV18
clone_size: .
d_call: .
cdr3_aa: CASSLTRSATLGEQYF
cdr3_nt: TGTGCCAGCTCACTAACGAGGAGTGCGACGCTAGGCGAGCAGTACTTC

j_call: TRBJ2-5
v_call: TRBV27
clone_size: .
d_call: TRBD2
cdr3_aa: CASSPRTSGQTQYF
cdr3_nt: TGTGCCAGCAGTCCCAGGACTAGCGGGCAGACCCAGTACTTC

j_call: TRBJ1-2
v_call: TRBV19
clone_size: .
d_call: TRBD1
cdr3_aa: CASSSTPGQGIRGGYTF
cdr3_nt: TGTGCCAGTAGTTCCACGCCGGGACAGGGGATTCGGGGTGGCTACACCTTC

j_call: TRBJ2-1
v_call: TRBV6-1
clone_size: .
d_call: .
cdr3_aa: CASSERSGLRNEQFF
cdr3_nt: TGTGCCAGCAGTGAACGATCAGGGCTGAGGAATGAGCAGTTCTTC

j_call: TRBJ1-5
v_call: TRBV7-2
clone_size: .
d_call: .
cdr3_aa: CASSPRTGSNQPQHF
cdr3_nt: TGTGCCAGCAGCCCCAGGACGGGGAGCAATCAGCCCCAGCATTTT

j_call: TRBJ2-7
v_call: TRBV6-2/TRBV6-3
clone_size: .
d_call: TRBD2
cdr3_aa: CASSYWREFGYEQYF
cdr3_nt: TGTGCCAGCAGTTACTGGCGGGAGTTTGGCTACGAGCAGTACTTC

j_call: TRBJ1-4
v_call: TRBV15
clone_size: .
d_call: .
cdr3_aa: CATSSVPGLEEKLFF
cdr3_nt: TGTGCCACCAGCAGCGTCCCGGGTCTGGAGGAAAAACTGTTTTTT

j_call: TRBJ2-1
v_call: TRBV7-2
clone_size: .
d_call: TRBD2
cdr3_aa: CASSLLAGTLYNEQFF
cdr3_nt: TGTGCCAGCAGCTTACTAGCGGGGACCCTCTACAATGAGCAGTTCTTC

j_call: TRBJ1-2
v_call: TRBV5-8
clone_size: .
d_call: TRBD1
cdr3_aa: CASSSRQGAGYGYTF
cdr3_nt: TGTGCCAGCAGCTCCCGACAGGGGGCCGGCTATGGCTACACCTTC

j_call: TRBJ1-2
v_call: TRBV5-1
clone_size: .
d_call: .
cdr3_aa: CASSVGPTENYGYTF
cdr3_nt: TGCGCCAGCAGCGTGGGACCGACGGAAAACTATGGCTACACCTTC

j_call: TRBJ1-2
v_call: TRBV6-5
clone_size: .
d_call: TRBD1
cdr3_aa: CASSPNRGYGYTF
cdr3_nt: TGTGCCAGCAGTCCTAACAGGGGCTATGGCTACACCTTC

j_call: TRBJ2-2
v_call: TRBV9
clone_size: .
d_call: TRBD2
cdr3_aa: CASSVGGSLVGELFF
cdr3_nt: TGTGCCAGCAGCGTGGGAGGGTCCCTGGTCGGGGAGCTGTTTTTT

j_call: TRBJ2-1
v_call: TRBV6-1
clone_size: .
d_call: TRBD2
cdr3_aa: CASSEAAGGHNEQFF
cdr3_nt: TGTGCCAGCAGTGAAGCAGCGGGGGGGCACAATGAGCAGTTCTTC

j_call: TRBJ1-4
v_call: TRBV4-1
clone_size: .
d_call: .
cdr3_aa: CASSQGGPANEKLFF
cdr3_nt: TGCGCCAGCAGCCAAGGGGGACCGGCGAATGAAAAACTGTTTTTT

j_call: TRBJ2-3
v_call: TRBV10-3
clone_size: .
d_call: .
cdr3_aa: CAISETRGGLTDTQYF
cdr3_nt: TGTGCCATCAGTGAGACCAGGGGAGGCCTGACAGATACGCAGTATTTT